This T cell receptor beta chain originates from a study of vaccination effects on CD4 cells after COVID-19. About the study: Participants got two doses of BNT162b2 or mRNA-1273 vaccine.

Germline CDR1 is SNHLY and CDR2 is FYNNEI. The CDR3 is 11 amino acids. V was cut by 6 bases and J by 1 base, with 3 bases left in between. After expansion with viral peptide pools in the ViraFEST assay, antigen-specific CD4+ T cells were sequenced. Scientists isolated CD4+ T cells after a roughly 10-day culture period ended. According to PCR results, the person was infected with SARS-CoV-2 between March and December 2020. Wells each received more than 1.5 million PBMC, cultured with about 10 IU/ml IL-2 and roughly 9.8 ug/ml peptides. A word on this clone: No antigen is known for it.

Method: immunoSEQ multiplex PCR; TCRdb's copy keeps in-frame clones and lacks some. The table lists tens of thousands of clones, roughly three quarters of them singletons. The sample consisted of CD4+ T cells from PBMCs cultured with HIV peptides, taken before COVID-19 vaccination. As for subset: HIV-1 Nef peptide pool negative control/reference culture. The chain employs TRBV2 and TRBJ2-5; D is unresolved. This sequence was found in a human donor who had a prior SARS-CoV-2 infection. The DNA of the CDR3 is TGTGCCAGCAGGGGCCAAGAGACCCAGTACTTC. Its translation: CASRGQETQYF.